What follows is one T cell receptor (beta chain) and its context. This record belongs to a study of neurological immune-mediated disorders. The cDNA was generated through 5'RACE incorporating 10-nucleotide random UMIs. The yield of each sequencing run was over 160 million TCR-beta sequences from 15-18 subjects. Using its own MiXCR run on the 5' RACE reads, TCRdb lists one record per CDR3 protein. Of about 27,000 distinct CDR3 sequences detected, more than 20% appear once; the ten largest clones hold roughly 17%. There are 14 residues in the CDR3. The V gene end was trimmed by 5 bases and the J gene end by 4 bases; junction bases not matched to a gene: 4. Germline CDR1 is MNHEY and CDR2 is SMNVEV (reference sequence).

The TCR originated in a woman aged 55-70 years in good health. J is TRBJ2-5 and V is TRBV27; 10 positions match TRBD2. Sequencing was carried out using PBMCs. CDR3 in amino acids: CASSIAGGGETQYF. The CDR3 coding sequence is TGTGCCAGCAGTATAGCGGGAGGAGGAGAGACCCAGTACTTC.